These 31 T cell receptor beta chains came from one sample sequenced in a study of shared clonotypes between healthy human individuals. Generated by immunoSEQ multiplex PCR, the TCRdb table keeps only in-frame clones and is missing some. The profile shows about 1.1 million clones, approximately 80% of them singletons. Sequenced material: memory CD4+ T cells from PBMCs. Subset here: CD45RA-negative fraction. The receptors come from a man in his late teens or twenties in good health. Some clones in this sample may be carry-over from other donors' samples.

The V gene is TRBV11-3, the J gene TRBJ2-2; D is possibly TRBD1 (6 bases). This CDR3 has 16 residues. Trimming shortened V by 1 base and J by 2 bases, and 11 bases separated the two germline ends. Per the germline V gene, CDR1 is SGHNT and CDR2 is YENEEA. The CDR3, as DNA: TGTGCCAGCAGCTTAGGAACAGGGATCAACACCGGGGAGCTGTTTTTT. Amino acid sequence: CASSLGTGINTGELFF.

This clone was seen a single time. V usage is TRBV7-8 and J usage is TRBJ1-3; TRBD1 matches at 7 bases. V lost 5 bases to trimming and J lost 2 bases; unmatched junction nucleotides: 3. Germline values: CDR1 SGHVS, CDR2 FQNEAQ. The length of the CDR3 is 14 residues. The CDR3 DNA reads TGTGCCAGCAGCCCAACAGGGGCTGGAAACACCATATATTTT. Encoded protein: CASSPTGAGNTIYF. Filled out from reference TRBV7-8 and TRBJ1-3, the complete variable domain reads GAGVSQSPRYKVAKRGQDVALRCDPISGHVSLFWYQQALGQGPEFLTYFQNEAQLDKSGLPSDRFFAERPEGSVSTLKIQRTQQEDSAVYLCASSPTGAGNTIYFGEGSWLTVV.

The chain employs TRBV4-2 and TRBJ2-7, with D tentatively TRBD2 (6 bases). CDR3 length: 18 residues. Germline values: CDR1 LGHNA, CDR2 YNFKEQ. The V and J ends lost 1 base and 1 base respectively, with 20 bases between them. The CDR3 protein is CASSQVGGRAGTSYEQYF. The CDR3 coding sequence is TGTGCCAGCAGCCAAGTTGGAGGCCGGGCGGGGACGTCCTACGAGCAGTACTTC.

V gene TRBV5-6 combines with J gene TRBJ2-1, with D perhaps matching TRBD2 (6 bases). There are 12 residues in the CDR3. V was trimmed by 1 base and J by 12 bases, leaving 11 bases between them. In germline, CDR1 is SGHDT, CDR2 YYEEEE. CDR3 bases: TGTGCCAGCAGCTTGTTGGAGGGACCGCAGTTCTTC. Translation: CASSLLEGPQFF. Variable domain in full (rest from reference TRBV5-6 and TRBJ2-1): DAGVTQSPTHLIKTRGQQVTLRCSPKSGHDTVSWYQQALGQGPQFIFQYYEEEERQRGNFPDRFSGHQFPNYSSELNVNALLLGDSALYLCASSLLEGPQFFGPGTRLTVL.

V usage is TRBV15 and J usage is TRBJ2-7; no clear D. The CDR3 has 15 amino acids. Germline V gives CDR1 LNHNV, CDR2 YYDKDF (reference sequence). Trimming removed 0 bases at V and 4 bases at J, with 13 bases between. This chain's CDR3 is CATSRDAVSRYEQYF. In DNA, the CDR3 is TGTGCCACCAGCAGAGATGCGGTTAGCAGGTACGAGCAGTACTTC.

This chain links TRBV6-6 with TRBJ2-3; 10 bases agree with TRBD1. There are 14 residues in the CDR3. The V gene's germline CDR1 is MNHNY and CDR2 SVGAGI (reference sequence). The ends lost 6 bases at V and 5 bases at J; junction bases unmatched: 5. The CDR3 nucleotides are TGTGCCAGCAGGAGGACAGGGGGGAGAGATACGCAGTATTTT. Translated: CASRRTGGRDTQYF.

This clone was counted a few times. V gene TRBV27 combines with J gene TRBJ2-1, with a tentative D call TRBD1 (6 bases). Germline V gene lookup returns CDR1 MNHEY and CDR2 SMNVEV (reference sequence). The CDR3 contains 14 residues. The V and J ends lost 3 bases and 4 bases respectively, with 10 bases between them. CDR3 protein: CASSLYRAYNEQFF. DNA of the CDR3: TGTGCCAGCAGTTTGTACAGGGCATACAATGAGCAGTTCTTC.

This clone was observed a handful of times. This chain joins TRBV2 and TRBJ2-5; TRBD2 might be the D (6 bases). Germline assignment: CDR1 SNHLY and CDR2 FYNNEI. The CDR3 loop spans 15 amino acids. With 2 bases removed from V and 1 base from J, the gap between germline ends came to 11 bases. The CDR3 spells CASSEIAGTQETQYF. The CDR3 nucleotides are TGTGCCAGCAGTGAAATTGCGGGGACCCAAGAGACCCAGTACTTC.

The V gene is TRBV29-1, the J gene TRBJ2-5; 10 bases are shared with TRBD2. The CDR3 has 13 amino acids. Germline V lookup: CDR1 SQVTM, CDR2 ANQGSEA. J was trimmed by 4 bases and V by 2 bases; bases with no gene match: 1. The CDR3 loop is CSVELAGAETQYF. The CDR3 region has the DNA TGCAGCGTTGAACTAGCGGGAGCAGAGACCCAGTACTTC.

This chain connects TRBV7-2 to TRBJ2-7; D is undetermined. This CDR3 spans 8 amino acids. V was trimmed by 8 bases and J by 7 bases, leaving 3 bases between them. Germline V gene data show CDR1 as SGHTA and CDR2 as FQGNSA. CDR3 DNA: TGTGCCAGCCCGGAGCAGTACTTC. Amino acids: CASPEQYF.

Concerning this clone: Within the sample, other DNA sequences also encode this same CDR3. V usage is TRBV11-3 and J usage is TRBJ2-7; 13 positions agree with TRBD2. The CDR3 contains 14 residues. From germline, CDR1 is SGHNT and CDR2 YENEEA. The V and J ends lost 1 base and 6 bases, in that order; junction bases with no gene match: 0. The CDR3 coding sequence is TGTGCCAGCAGCTTAGGGACTAGCGGGAGCGAGCAGTACTTC. It yields the protein CASSLGTSGSEQYF.

The genes are TRBV30 and TRBJ1-5; D possibly corresponds to TRBD1 (6 bases). This CDR3 comprises 16 residues. V lost 0 bases to trimming and J lost 5 bases, with 17 bases between them. Germline V gene sequence: CDR1 GTSNPN, CDR2 SVGIG (reference sequence). The CDR3 DNA reads TGTGCCTGGAGTGTTCAGGGCAGGGGTAAAGATCAGCCCCAGCATTTT. Translating gives CAWSVQGRGKDQPQHF. Full variable domain (missing parts from reference TRBV30 and TRBJ1-5): SQTIHQWPATLVQPVGSPLSLECTVEGTSNPNLYWYRQAAGRGLQLLFYSVGIGQISSEVPQNLSASRPQDRQFILSSKKLLLSDSGFYLCAWSVQGRGKDQPQHFGDGTRLSIL.

This sequence joins TRBV28 and TRBJ2-1; TRBD1 aligns across 9 bases. CDR1 MDHEN and CDR2 SYDVKM come from the germline V gene. This CDR3 is built from 17 residues. J lost 1 base, V lost 5 bases, and 9 bases had no gene match. CDR3 amino acids: CASSTFTDRGSYNEQFF. CDR3 DNA sequence: TGTGCCAGCAGTACCTTCACTGACAGGGGGTCCTACAATGAGCAGTTCTTC.

The chain is built from TRBV2 and TRBJ2-2; TRBD2 matches 14 bases. From germline, CDR1 is SNHLY and CDR2 FYNNEI. V lost 3 bases to trimming and J lost 7 bases; unmatched junction nucleotides: 4. The CDR3 extends over 16 amino acids. The DNA of the CDR3 is TGTGCCAGCAGTGAGCGACTAGCGGGAGGGGTCGGGGAGCTGTTTTTT. This sequence encodes CASSERLAGGVGELFF.

In the case of this clone: This same CDR3 is encoded by further DNA sequences in the sample. The V gene is TRBV2, the J gene TRBJ1-1, with D unclear. The V and J ends lost 6 bases and 1 base respectively, with 6 bases between them. In germline, CDR1 is SNHLY, CDR2 FYNNEI. The CDR3 has 12 residues. The CDR3 here is CASSRQNTEAFF. DNA of the CDR3: TGTGCCAGCAGCAGGCAGAACACTGAAGCTTTCTTT.

The chain couples TRBV4-2 to TRBJ2-7, with D hard to call. This CDR3 is built from 15 residues. Germline V gene data show CDR1 as LGHNA and CDR2 as YNFKEQ. The germline V and J ends were trimmed by 5 bases and 2 bases, with 16 bases remaining between them. This CDR3 reads CASSLSLVGPYEQYF. Here the CDR3 DNA reads TGTGCCAGCAGCTTATCCTTGGTGGGCCCCTACGAGCAGTACTTC.

This clone was picked up a small number of times. The chain couples TRBV28 to TRBJ2-2; unclear D gene. In germline, CDR1 is MDHEN, CDR2 SYDVKM. The CDR3 spans 13 residues. Trimming stripped 4 bases from V and 6 bases from J, with 9 bases between. In DNA form, the CDR3 reads TGTGCCAGCAGTTCCTCTTCTTCCGGGGAGCTGTTTTTT. It specifies CASSSSSSGELFF.

In this sample, this clone turned up once. This chain uses TRBV7-9 with TRBJ1-3; D perhaps matches TRBD1 (5 bases). Germline CDR1 SEHNR, CDR2 FQNEAQ (reference sequence). The V end lost 5 bases, the J end lost 12 bases, and 17 bases lay between the germline ends. CDR3 length: 13 residues. CDR3 in amino acids: CASSPTIGDIIYF. Written as DNA, the CDR3 is TGTGCCAGCAGCCCGACCATAGGGGATATCATATATTTT.

This clone occurred once. V and J are TRBV5-1 and TRBJ2-3; 8 positions match TRBD2. The CDR3 loop spans 15 amino acids. The junction had 6 bases not matched to a gene; V was cut back by 6 bases and J by 0 bases. Looked up from germline, CDR1 is SGHRS and CDR2 is YFSETQ. The CDR3 region has the DNA TGCGCCAGCAATCTGGCGGGAGGCAGCACAGATACGCAGTATTTT. It is translated as CASNLAGGSTDTQYF.

The rearrangement joins TRBV28 to TRBJ2-7; D remains unclear. The V gene's germline CDR1 is MDHEN and CDR2 SYDVKM. V was cut by 8 bases and J by 3 bases, with 17 bases left in between. CDR3 length: 14 residues. This CDR3 reads CASLAGLPDYEQYF. The CDR3 coding sequence is TGTGCCAGCCTCGCAGGTCTACCAGACTACGAGCAGTACTTC.

Concerning this clone itself: One end of the junction is discordant with germline, which a read error may explain. This chain links TRBV9 with TRBJ2-1; possible D gene TRBD2, 6 bases. The CDR3 loop spans 15 amino acids. CDR1 and CDR2 (germline): SGDLS, YYNGEE. The CDR3 DNA is TGTACCAGCAGCGTTACGGGAGACGCCTACAATGAGCAGTTCTTC. Its protein is CTSSVTGDAYNEQFF. Full variable domain (remainder filled in from reference TRBV9 and TRBJ2-1): DSGVTQTPKHLITATGQRVTLRCSPRSGDLSVYWYQQSLDQGLQFLIQYYNGEERAKGNILERFSAQQFPDLHSELNLSSLELGDSALYFCTSSVTGDAYNEQFFGPGTRLTVL.

CDR3 amino acids: CASLNSGRVNTGELFF. CDR3 DNA sequence: TGTGCCAGCCTAAATAGCGGGAGGGTCAACACCGGGGAGCTGTTTTTT. This chain joins TRBV5-4 and TRBJ2-2, with 11 bases that match TRBD2. The CDR3 sequence is 16 residues long. Per germline, CDR1 SGHNT and CDR2 YYREEE (reference sequence). The V gene end was trimmed by 7 bases and the J gene end by 2 bases; junction bases not matched to a gene: 7. The complete variable domain, with remaining parts taken from reference TRBV5-4 and TRBJ2-2, reads ETGVTQSPTHLIKTRGQQVTLRCSSQSGHNTVSWYQQALGQGPQFIFQYYREEENGRGNFPPRFSGLQFPNYSSELNVNALELDDSALYLCASLNSGRVNTGELFFGEGSRLTVL.

This chain links TRBV30 with TRBJ1-3; 10 nucleotides line up with TRBD1. Germline CDR1 GTSNPN, CDR2 SVGIG (reference sequence). The V and J ends lost 0 bases and 3 bases, in that order; junction bases with no gene match: 2. There are 15 residues in the CDR3. CDR3 DNA: TGTGCCTGGAGTGTACGGACAGGGGGTGGAAACACCATATATTTT. Residues: CAWSVRTGGGNTIYF.

On this clone: The identical CDR3 is also encoded by other nucleotide sequences in the sample. The gene calls are TRBV7-9 and TRBJ2-5; unclear D gene. Germline loops: CDR1 SEHNR, CDR2 FQNEAQ (reference sequence). The CDR3 sequence is 14 residues long. V was clipped by 3 bases and J by 2 bases, with 10 bases between them. The CDR3 nucleotides read TGTGCCAGCAGCTTGGACCGCGGACAAGAGACCCAGTACTTC. Translated, it gives CASSLDRGQETQYF.

CDR3 DNA: TGTGCCAGCAGCTTAGGGATGACTATGGCGGATACGCAGTATTTT. Protein product: CASSLGMTMADTQYF. The chain combines TRBV7-9 with TRBJ2-3, with D perhaps TRBD2 (5 bases). The CDR3 is 15 residues long. V was cut by 1 base and J by 6 bases, with 14 bases left in between. The germline CDR1 and CDR2 sequences are SEHNR and FQNEAQ (reference sequence).

The chain is built from TRBV4-1 and TRBJ2-1; 10 bases map to TRBD1. The CDR3 sequence is 16 residues long. CDR1 is MGHRA and CDR2 is YSYEKL in the germline V gene. The J segment lost 7 bases and the V segment lost 5 bases, leaving 11 bases of the junction unmatched. The CDR3 spells CASSSGPGQGRNEQFF. The CDR3 nucleotides read TGCGCCAGCAGCTCCGGACCGGGACAGGGGCGGAATGAGCAGTTCTTC.

The J gene is TRBJ1-4, the V gene TRBV10-1; D is possibly TRBD1 (6 bases). The germline V gene encodes CDR1 WNHNN and CDR2 SYGVQD (reference sequence). This CDR3 has 14 amino acids. V was trimmed by 10 bases and J by 7 bases, leaving 19 bases between them. This CDR3 is CATSTGSNGEKLFF. Here the CDR3 DNA reads TGCGCCACTTCGACAGGCTCCAACGGTGAAAAACTGTTTTTT.

The chain uses TRBV18 and TRBJ2-1; D possibly corresponds to TRBD1 (5 bases). Germline V gene sequence: CDR1 KGHSH, CDR2 LQKENI. V lost 6 bases, J lost 2 bases, and 20 bases lay in between. The CDR3 extends over 17 amino acids. The CDR3 DNA sequence: TGTGCCAGCTCCCCCATGGTGGGGCCCTCCGCCTACAATGAGCAGTTCTTC. Protein: CASSPMVGPSAYNEQFF.

V and J are TRBV18 and TRBJ2-7; tentative D call: TRBD2 (5 bases). The germline V gene has CDR1 KGHSH and CDR2 LQKENI. Trimming took 5 bases from V and 1 from J, leaving 9 bases between them. CDR3 length: 13 residues. CDR3 residues: CASSSLVSYEQYF. The CDR3 DNA is TGTGCCAGCTCATCACTAGTTTCCTACGAGCAGTACTTC. Full variable domain (missing parts from reference TRBV18 and TRBJ2-7): NAGVMQNPRHLVRRRGQEARLRCSPMKGHSHVYWYRQLPEEGLKFMVYLQKENIIDESGMPKERFSAEFPKEGPSILRIQQVVRGDSAAYFCASSSLVSYEQYFGPGTRLTVT.

CDR3: CASSYRVSEGGYTF. In DNA form, the CDR3 reads TGTGCCAGCAGTTACCGGGTCTCGGAGGGTGGCTACACCTTC. The V call is TRBV6-6, the J call TRBJ1-2; D is ambiguous. The CDR3 totals 14 residues. Trimming pared 2 bases from V and 7 bases from J, leaving 14 bases between. Germline CDR1 MNHNY, CDR2 SVGAGI (reference sequence).

The CDR3 region has the DNA TGTGCCAGCAGCGGGGACAGGGGGACTGGGGCCAACGTCCTGACTTTC. It codes for CASSGDRGTGANVLTF. The rearrangement joins TRBV9 to TRBJ2-6, with 11 bases matching TRBD1. Trimming cost V 3 bases and J 2 bases; bases outside gene matches: 1. The CDR3 loop spans 16 amino acids. Germline V lookup: CDR1 SGDLS, CDR2 YYNGEE.